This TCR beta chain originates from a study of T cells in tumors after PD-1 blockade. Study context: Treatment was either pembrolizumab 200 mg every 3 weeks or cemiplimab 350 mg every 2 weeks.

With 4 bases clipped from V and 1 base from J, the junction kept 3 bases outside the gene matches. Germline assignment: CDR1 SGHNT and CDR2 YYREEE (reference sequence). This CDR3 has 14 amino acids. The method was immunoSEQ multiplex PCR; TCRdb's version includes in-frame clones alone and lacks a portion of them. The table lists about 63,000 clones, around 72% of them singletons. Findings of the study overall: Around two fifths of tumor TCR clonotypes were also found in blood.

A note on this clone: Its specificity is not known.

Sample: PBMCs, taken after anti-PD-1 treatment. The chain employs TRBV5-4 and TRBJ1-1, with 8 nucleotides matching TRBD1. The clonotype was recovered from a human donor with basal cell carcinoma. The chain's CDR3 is CASSNGQGNTEAFF. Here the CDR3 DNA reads TGTGCCAGCAGCAACGGACAGGGGAACACTGAAGCTTTCTTT.